This TCR beta chain was sequenced in a study of CD8+ T cells in alopecia areata. Overall study results and limits: For patients receiving tofacitinib, scalp clonality and expanded CD8+ clones among the top 100 significantly decreased.

Sequencing relied on a cDNA template that was reverse transcribed from extracted RNA. TCRdb's copy holds only in-frame clones and misses some; the assay was immunoSEQ multiplex PCR. The sample carries about 190,000 clones, around 64% recorded once. With regard to this clone: Its antigen is undetermined.

Treatment defined: oral pan-JAK inhibitor, 5-10 mg twice daily. Germline CDR1 reads SNHLY; CDR2 reads FYNNEI. This CDR3 contains 16 residues. Trimming took 6 bases from V and 1 from J; bases not matched to a gene: 6. The receptor was isolated from a human donor with alopecia areata. Here the sequenced sample was CD4+ T cells sorted from blood, taken between weeks 47 and 50, from a patient treated with tofacitinib. V and J are TRBV2 and TRBJ2-3; TRBD2 matches at 11 bases. The CDR3 DNA follows: TGTGCCAGCAGGCAACTAGCGGGGGCGGGCACAGATACGCAGTATTTT. This codes for CASRQLAGAGTDTQYF.